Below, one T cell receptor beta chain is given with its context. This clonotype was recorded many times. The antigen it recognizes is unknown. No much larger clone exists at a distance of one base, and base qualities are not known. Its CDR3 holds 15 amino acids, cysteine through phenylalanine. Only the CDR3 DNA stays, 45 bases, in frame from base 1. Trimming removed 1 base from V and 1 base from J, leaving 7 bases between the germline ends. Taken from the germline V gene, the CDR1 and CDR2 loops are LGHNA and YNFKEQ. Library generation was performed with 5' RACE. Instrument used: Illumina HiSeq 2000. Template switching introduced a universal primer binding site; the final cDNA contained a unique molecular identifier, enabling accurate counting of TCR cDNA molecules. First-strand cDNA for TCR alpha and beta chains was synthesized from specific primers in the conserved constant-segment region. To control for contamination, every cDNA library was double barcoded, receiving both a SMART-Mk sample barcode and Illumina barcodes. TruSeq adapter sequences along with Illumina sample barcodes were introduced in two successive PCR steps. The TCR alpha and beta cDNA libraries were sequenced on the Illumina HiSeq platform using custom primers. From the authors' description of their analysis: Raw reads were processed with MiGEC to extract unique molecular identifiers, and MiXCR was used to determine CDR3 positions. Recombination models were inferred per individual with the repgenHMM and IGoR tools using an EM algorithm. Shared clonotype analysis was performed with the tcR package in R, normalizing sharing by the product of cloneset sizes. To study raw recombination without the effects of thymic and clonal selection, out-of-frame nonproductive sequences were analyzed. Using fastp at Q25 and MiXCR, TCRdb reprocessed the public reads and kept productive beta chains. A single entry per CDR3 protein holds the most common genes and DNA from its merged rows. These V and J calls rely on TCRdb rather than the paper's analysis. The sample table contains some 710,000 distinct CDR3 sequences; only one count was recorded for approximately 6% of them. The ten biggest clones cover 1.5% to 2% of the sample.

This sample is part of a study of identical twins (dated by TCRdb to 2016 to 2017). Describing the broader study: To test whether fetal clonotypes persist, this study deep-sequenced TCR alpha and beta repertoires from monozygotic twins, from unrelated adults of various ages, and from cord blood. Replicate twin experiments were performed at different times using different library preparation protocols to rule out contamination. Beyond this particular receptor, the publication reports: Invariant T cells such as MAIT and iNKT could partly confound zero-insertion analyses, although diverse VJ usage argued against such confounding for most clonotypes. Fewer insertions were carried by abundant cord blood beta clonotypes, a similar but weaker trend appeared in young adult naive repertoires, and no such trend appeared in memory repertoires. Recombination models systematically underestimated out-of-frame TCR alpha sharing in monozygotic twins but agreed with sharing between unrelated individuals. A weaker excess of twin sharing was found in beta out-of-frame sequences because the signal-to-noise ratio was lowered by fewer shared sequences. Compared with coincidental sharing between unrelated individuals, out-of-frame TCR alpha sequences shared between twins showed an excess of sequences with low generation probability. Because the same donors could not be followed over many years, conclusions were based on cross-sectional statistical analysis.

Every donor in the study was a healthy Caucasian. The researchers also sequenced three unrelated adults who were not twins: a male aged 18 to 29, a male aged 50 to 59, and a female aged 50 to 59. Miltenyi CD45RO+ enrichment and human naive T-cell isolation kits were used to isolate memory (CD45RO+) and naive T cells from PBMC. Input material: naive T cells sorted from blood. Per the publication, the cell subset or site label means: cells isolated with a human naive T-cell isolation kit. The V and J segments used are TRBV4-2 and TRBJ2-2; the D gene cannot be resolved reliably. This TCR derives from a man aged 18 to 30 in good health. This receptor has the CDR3 CASSQGLGNTGELFF. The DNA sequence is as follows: TGTGCCAGCAGCCAAGGGTTGGGGAACACCGGGGAGCTGTTTTTT.